What follows is one T cell receptor beta chain and its context. The sample originates from a study of shared clonotypes between healthy human individuals. The CDR3 extends over 16 amino acids. The V gene lost 1 base and the J gene lost 0 bases, with 12 bases spanning the gap. Germline-derived CDR1 and CDR2 are KGHSH and LQKENI. The assay was immunoSEQ multiplex PCR, and TCRdb's table has in-frame clones only and misses some. This table holds nearly 1 million clones, approximately 76% found once. The sequenced material came from memory CD4+ T cells sorted from blood. As for subset: CD45RA-negative fraction. The sequence was obtained from a young man in good health. This chain uses TRBV18 with TRBJ1-2; D possibly corresponds to TRBD1 (5 bases). The CDR3 bases are TGTGCCAGCTCACCACAGGAACCGGGACCTAACTATGGCTACACCTTC. It is translated as CASSPQEPGPNYGYTF.